The 25 T cell receptor beta chains presented below share a single source sample, sequenced in a study of radiotherapy plus CTLA-4 blockade in lung cancer. Assay: immunoSEQ multiplex PCR; the TCRdb copy retains only in-frame clones and omits some. The sample consists of roughly 120,000 clones, 78% of them appearing once. The sample in question was peripheral blood, obtained from a patient treated with radiotherapy plus ipilimumab. The source is a human donor with non-small cell lung cancer who had a partial response to radiotherapy plus ipilimumab.

This chain links TRBV6-5 with TRBJ1-6; D is ambiguous. The length of the CDR3 is 12 residues. The V gene lost 0 bases and the J gene lost 15 bases, with 9 bases spanning the gap. CDR1 and CDR2 from the germline V gene are MNHEY and SVGAGI. The chain's CDR3 is CASSYSDTNLHF. CDR3 nucleotides: TGTGCCAGCAGTTACTCCGACACCAACCTCCACTTT.

CDR3 bases: TGTGCCAGCAGCATCAGCCCAGGGGTCCACGAGCAGTACTTC. The encoded protein is CASSISPGVHEQYF. J is TRBJ2-7 and V is TRBV28, with D maybe TRBD1 (6 bases). Deletions cut 6 bases from V and 5 bases from J, with 17 bases between. The length of the CDR3 is 14 residues. Germline CDR1 and CDR2: MDHEN and SYDVKM.

The chain recombines TRBV7-9 with TRBJ2-7; 11 bases align to TRBD2. The junction had 1 base not matched to a gene; V was cut back by 4 bases and J by 5 bases. Germline V gives CDR1 SEHNR, CDR2 FQNEAQ (reference sequence). There are 13 residues in the CDR3. In DNA, the CDR3 is TGTGCCAGCAGCTCACTAGCGGGAGACGAGCAGTACTTC. Translation gives CASSSLAGDEQYF.

The chain joins TRBV5-1 to TRBJ2-7, with TRBD2 as a possible D gene (7 bases). Trimming took off 1 base at V and 5 bases at J, with 13 bases between the two ends. The CDR3 totals 14 residues. Germline loops: CDR1 SGHRS, CDR2 YFSETQ. The CDR3: CASSLNGGANEQYV. CDR3 DNA: TGCGCCAGCAGCTTGAATGGGGGGGCAAACGAGCAGTACGTC.

This clone has just one count. The rearrangement joins TRBV6-4 to TRBJ1-5; 8 bases agree with TRBD1. Trimming took 0 bases from V and 5 from J; bases not matched to a gene: 0. The CDR3 has 14 amino acids. CDR1 and CDR2 from the germline V gene are MRHNA and SNTAGT. The CDR3 DNA reads as TGTGCCAGCAGTGACTCGGGACAGGATCAGCCCCAGCATTTT. It codes for CASSDSGQDQPQHF.

This clone was found a few times. CDR3: CASSLGLHEQFF. The CDR3, as DNA: TGTGCCAGCAGCTTAGGGCTGCATGAGCAGTTCTTC. The rearrangement joins TRBV7-9 to TRBJ2-1; no firm D call. Germline-derived CDR1 and CDR2 are SEHNR and FQNEAQ (reference sequence). Trimming left V 1 base short and J 8 bases short, with 6 bases between. The CDR3 runs 12 residues.

The rearrangement links TRBV27 to TRBJ1-1; 10 nucleotides match TRBD1. The CDR3 is 13 amino acids. V lost 4 bases to trimming and J lost 11 bases; unmatched junction nucleotides: 7. Germline assignment: CDR1 MNHEY and CDR2 SMNVEV (reference sequence). The CDR3 DNA reads as TGTGCCAGCAGTTATCGACAGGGGGCGATGGCTTTCTTT. Residues: CASSYRQGAMAFF.

V gene TRBV18 combines with J gene TRBJ2-7; TRBD2 matches at 7 bases. The junction had 7 bases not matched to a gene; V was cut back by 2 bases and J by 6 bases. Per germline, CDR1 KGHSH and CDR2 LQKENI. There are 14 residues in the CDR3. CDR3 residues: CASSPKELATEQYF. CDR3 nucleotides: TGTGCCAGCTCACCAAAGGAACTAGCGACCGAGCAGTACTTC.

This clone has more than one count but fewer than ten. This sequence joins TRBV7-9 and TRBJ1-2; no clear D gene. The CDR3 runs to 14 residues. Trimming stripped 1 base from V and 4 bases from J, with 10 bases between. Germline CDR1 and CDR2: SEHNR and FQNEAQ (reference sequence). The CDR3 region has the DNA TGTGCCAGCAGCTTAGAGGGAGGTGGCTATGGCTACACCTTC. Amino acid sequence: CASSLEGGGYGYTF.

This chain connects TRBV6-6 to TRBJ1-2, with D perhaps matching TRBD1 (6 bases). The V gene lost 10 bases and the J gene lost 4 bases, with 13 bases spanning the gap. The germline CDR1 and CDR2 sequences are MNHNY and SVGAGI (reference sequence). This CDR3 region has 12 residues. CDR3: CAIRTELYGYTF. The CDR3 bases are TGTGCCATCCGGACAGAGCTCTATGGCTACACCTTC.

The V gene is TRBV2, the J gene TRBJ2-1; TRBD1 matches 8 bases. The CDR3 sequence is 13 residues long. From germline, CDR1 is SNHLY and CDR2 FYNNEI. The J segment lost 5 bases and the V segment lost 7 bases, leaving 4 bases of the junction unmatched. The CDR3 nucleotides are TGTGCCAGCAAAAGGGACAGGAACAATGAGCAGTTCTTC. Amino acids: CASKRDRNNEQFF. The full variable domain, rest sourced from reference TRBV2 and TRBJ2-1, is EPEVTQTPSHQVTQMGQEVILRCVPISNHLYFYWYRQILGQKVEFLVSFYNNEISEKSEIFDDQFSVERPDGSNFTLKIRSTKLEDSAMYFCASKRDRNNEQFFGPGTRLTVL.

V and J are TRBV7-2 and TRBJ2-5; the D is unclear. The J call is doubtful: the DNA matches TRBJ2-7 better. The germline V gene encodes CDR1 SGHTA and CDR2 FQGNSA. The CDR3 runs to 13 residues. The CDR3 loop reads CASSSLLPYEQYF. DNA of the CDR3: TGTGCCAGCAGCTCCCTCCTCCCCTACGAGCAGTACTTC.

The chain has TRBV4-1 and TRBJ1-1; possible D gene TRBD1, 6 bases. Germline CDR1 MGHRA, CDR2 YSYEKL. The CDR3 is 19 residues long. V was shortened by 1 base and J by 2 bases, with 23 bases between the two germline ends. The CDR3 nucleotides are TGCGCCAGCAGCCAAGGTTGGAGGACGAGGAGGACAGTAAACACTGAAGCTTTCTTT. Its translation is CASSQGWRTRRTVNTEAFF.

This chain connects TRBV29-1 to TRBJ1-4; 8 bases are a match to TRBD1. This CDR3 is built from 13 residues. The V gene end was trimmed by 4 bases and the J gene end by 8 bases; junction bases not matched to a gene: 6. Germline V lookup: CDR1 SQVTM, CDR2 ANQGSEA. The CDR3 region has the DNA TGCAGCGTTGTCGACAGGGGAGGGGAAAAACTGTTTTTT. Translating it yields CSVVDRGGEKLFF.

This clone turned up a few times. The chain has TRBV28 and TRBJ2-2; the match to TRBD1 covers 11 bases. Germline assignment: CDR1 MDHEN and CDR2 SYDVKM. The ends lost 6 bases at V and 6 bases at J; junction bases unmatched: 3. The CDR3 has 14 amino acids. CDR3 DNA sequence: TGTGCCAGCAGGGGGACAGGGGGGTCCGGGGAGCTGTTTTTT. Translating gives CASRGTGGSGELFF.

The rearrangement uses TRBV6-5 and TRBJ2-2, with D unresolved. The V end was cut by 7 bases, the J end by 5 bases, with 17 bases between. The germline V gene has CDR1 MNHEY and CDR2 SVGAGI. The CDR3 totals 15 residues. CDR3 region: CASIERGRNTGELFF. The CDR3 nucleotides are TGTGCCAGCATTGAGCGCGGCCGGAATACCGGGGAGCTGTTTTTT.

The V call is TRBV10-3, the J call TRBJ2-5, with D possibly matching TRBD2 (6 bases). The CDR3 consists of 15 residues. The V end was cut by 3 bases, the J end by 5 bases, with 16 bases between. CDR1 ENHRY and CDR2 SYGVKD come from the germline V gene. CDR3 in amino acids: CAISDTGEGVETQYF. The CDR3 coding sequence is TGTGCCATCAGTGATACGGGAGAGGGTGTGGAGACCCAGTACTTC.

J is TRBJ2-1 and V is TRBV30, with D maybe TRBD2 (5 bases). V was shortened by 1 base and J by 6 bases, with 19 bases between the two germline ends. This CDR3 has 16 residues. CDR1 is GTSNPN and CDR2 is SVGIG in the germline V gene (reference sequence). CDR3 bases: TGTGCCTGGAGTGCTTACTCGGGGAAGGTGGTCAATGAGCAGTTCTTC. This gives the protein CAWSAYSGKVVNEQFF.

V gene TRBV5-1 combines with J gene TRBJ2-5; 7 nucleotides line up with TRBD1. V shed 4 bases, J shed 5 bases, and the junction held 8 bases outside the gene matches. The CDR3 is 14 residues long. The germline gives CDR1 SGHRS, CDR2 YFSETQ. The CDR3 nucleotides are TGCGCCAGCAGCCAGCCCGACAGGGTTGAGACCCAGTACTTC. Protein: CASSQPDRVETQYF.

The rearrangement joins TRBV5-1 to TRBJ1-1; D not certain. The CDR3 extends over 14 amino acids. The V gene lost 0 bases and the J gene lost 0 bases, with 6 bases spanning the gap. Germline loops: CDR1 SGHRS, CDR2 YFSETQ. The CDR3 is CASSLGYMNTEAFF. The DNA for the CDR3 is TGCGCCAGCAGCTTGGGATACATGAACACTGAAGCTTTCTTT.

The J gene is TRBJ1-5, the V gene TRBV2, with 7 bases identical to TRBD1. The germline gives CDR1 SNHLY, CDR2 FYNNEI. CDR3 size: 14 residues. Trimming cost V 8 bases and J 1 base; bases outside gene matches: 5. This CDR3 is CASQGGGSNQPQHF. The CDR3 DNA follows: TGTGCCAGCCAGGGGGGCGGGAGCAATCAGCCCCAGCATTTT.

This chain uses TRBV6-5 with TRBJ2-7; 13 bases are shared with TRBD2. Germline CDR1 reads MNHEY; CDR2 reads SVGAGI. Losses at the gene ends were 6 bases for V and 4 bases for J; bases not matched to a gene: 3. This CDR3 contains 14 residues. In nucleotides, the CDR3 is TGTGCCAGCAGCCCGACTAGCGGGGGGTACGAGCAGTACTTC. Translated, it gives CASSPTSGGYEQYF.

This clone has just one count. V is TRBV19 and J is TRBJ2-6; TRBD2 is a possible D gene (5 bases). V lost 7 bases and J 0 bases, leaving 13 bases between the germline ends. From germline, CDR1 is LNHDA and CDR2 SQIVND (reference sequence). This CDR3 is 16 amino acids long. For the CDR3, the DNA is TGTGCCAGTAACTCGGGGTTTAACTCTGGGGCCAACGTCCTGACTTTC. It codes for CASNSGFNSGANVLTF.

This CDR3 reads CSARAGNTQYF. The CDR3 DNA reads TGCAGTGCCCGAGCGGGGAATACGCAGTATTTT. The chain carries TRBV20-1 and TRBJ2-3; 7 nucleotides line up with TRBD2. V lost 6 bases, J lost 7 bases, and 4 bases stayed unmatched. This CDR3 is 11 amino acids long. Germline values: CDR1 DFQATT, CDR2 SNEGSKA (reference sequence).

The chain is built from TRBV5-4 and TRBJ1-1; 7 nucleotides line up with TRBD1. V shed 4 bases, J shed 0 bases, and the junction held 6 bases outside the gene matches. The CDR3 has 15 amino acids. Germline V gene data show CDR1 as SGHNT and CDR2 as YYREEE (reference sequence). The DNA of the CDR3 is TGTGCCAGCAGCCGCATGACAGGGATGAACACTGAAGCTTTCTTT. Amino acids: CASSRMTGMNTEAFF.